A single sample gave rise to the 14 T cell receptor beta chains below, sequenced in a study of blood T cells in healthy people across ages. Alongside a J-beta primer mix, a sample-barcoded 5' primer served in a second PCR lasting roughly 6 to 11 cycles. One entry per CDR3 protein results from TCRdb running MiXCR on the 5' RACE reads. The sample consists of some 710,000 distinct CDR3 sequences, 22% of them appearing once. The sequenced sample consisted of blood. These TCRs come from a man between 65 and 85 years old in good health.

The table lists this clonotype with a few counts. The J gene is TRBJ2-3, the V gene TRBV7-2; 10 bases agree with TRBD2. V dropped 6 bases and J dropped 2; count of bases not matched to a gene: 11. CDR1 and CDR2 from the germline V gene are SGHTA and FQGNSA. The CDR3 extends over 17 amino acids. This CDR3 reads CASSWQSGGAYTDTQYF. CDR3 DNA sequence: TGTGCCAGCAGTTGGCAAAGCGGGGGGGCTTACACAGATACGCAGTATTTT.

Only a few counts were recorded for this clonotype. This chain links TRBV7-2 with TRBJ1-2; 8 bases align to TRBD1. After removal of 5 bases from V and 8 bases from J, the junction contained 13 bases not matched to a gene. The CDR3 extends over 15 amino acids. Germline CDR1 and CDR2: SGHTA and FQGNSA. CDR3 in amino acids: CASSARTQGAGGYTF. The CDR3, as DNA: TGTGCCAGCAGCGCTCGGACTCAGGGGGCCGGAGGCTACACCTTC.

This chain joins TRBV28 and TRBJ2-7, with TRBD1 matching over 10 bases. Trimming removed 5 bases from V and 2 bases from J; junction bases left unmatched: 9. Germline CDR1 and CDR2: MDHEN and SYDVKM. The CDR3 consists of 16 residues. CDR3 residues: CASSRTGTGDPYEQYF. The DNA of the CDR3 is TGTGCCAGCAGTCGTACCGGGACAGGGGATCCCTACGAGCAGTACTTC.

The rearrangement links TRBV6-5 to TRBJ2-5, with TRBD1 matching 8 bases. The DNA end is a closer match to TRBJ2-7, so the J assignment may be wrong. The CDR3 sequence is 14 residues long. CDR1 MNHEY and CDR2 SVGAGI come from the germline V gene. The CDR3 DNA reads TGTGCCAGCAGGGGGTACAGGGGGACCTACGAGCAGTACTTC. Residues: CASRGYRGTYEQYF.

V is TRBV6-2 or TRBV6-3 and J is TRBJ1-2; maybe TRBD1 (6 bases). CDR1 and CDR2 from the germline V gene are MNHEY and SVGEGT. The CDR3 totals 15 residues. The V and J ends lost 6 bases and 2 bases respectively, with 16 bases between them. The chain's CDR3 is CASRDRWTVNYGYTF. Here the CDR3 DNA reads TGTGCCAGCAGGGACAGATGGACAGTGAACTATGGCTACACCTTC.

At least ten counts were recorded for this clonotype. The J gene is TRBJ2-3, the V gene TRBV7-2; 9 nucleotides align to TRBD2. The CDR3 consists of 14 residues. V was pared by 6 bases and J by 3 bases, with 4 bases of the junction left unmatched. CDR1 and CDR2 (germline): SGHTA, FQGNSA. The CDR3, as DNA: TGTGCCAGCAGTTTTCTAGCGGGGACAGATACGCAGTATTTT. Translated: CASSFLAGTDTQYF.

This clonotype occurred a few times. V gene TRBV5-5 combines with J gene TRBJ2-5; D is unresolved. This CDR3 has 15 amino acids. The V end was cut by 5 bases, the J end by 4 bases, with 18 bases between. CDR1 is SGHKS and CDR2 is YYEKEE in the germline V gene (reference sequence). The CDR3 DNA reads as TGTGCCAGCAGACGTGCGCTCCCCTCCAGAGAGACCCAGTACTTC. Translation gives CASRRALPSRETQYF. Combining the CDR3 with reference TRBV5-5 and TRBJ2-5 gives the whole variable domain DAGVTQSPTHLIKTRGQQVTLRCSPISGHKSVSWYQQVLGQGPQFIFQYYEKEERGRGNFPDRFSARQFPNYSSELNVNALLLGDSALYLCASRRALPSRETQYFGPGTRLLVL.

This chain links TRBV20-1 with TRBJ2-6, with 7 bases matching TRBD1. Looked up from germline, CDR1 is DFQATT and CDR2 is SNEGSKA (reference sequence). The CDR3 sequence is 16 residues long. Losses at the gene ends were 6 bases for V and 0 bases for J; bases not matched to a gene: 8. The CDR3: CSASTGPGSGANVLTF. The CDR3 DNA reads as TGCAGTGCGTCGACAGGGCCTGGCTCTGGGGCCAACGTCCTGACTTTC.

This clonotype came up a few times. This chain links TRBV5-6 with TRBJ2-5; a weak D match, TRBD2 (6 bases). Trimming left V 3 bases short and J 11 bases short, with 17 bases between. The CDR3 is 13 amino acids. Germline V CDR1 and CDR2: SGHDT, YYEEEE. The chain's CDR3 is CASSWTGLREQYF. The CDR3 nucleotides are TGTGCCAGCAGCTGGACGGGACTGCGAGAGCAGTACTTC.

This clonotype appeared a few times. The CDR3, as DNA: TGCGCCAGCAGCCCTGTTGGTAGGACAGTCCAGAGCTCCTACAATGAGCAGTTCTTC. Encoded protein: CASSPVGRTVQSSYNEQFF. The chain combines TRBV4-3 with TRBJ2-1; tentatively, D is TRBD1 (6 bases). With 4 bases removed from V and 0 bases from J, the gap between germline ends came to 22 bases. Germline V lookup: CDR1 LGHNA, CDR2 YSLEER. The CDR3 length is 19 residues.

Only a few counts were recorded for this clonotype. The chain is built from TRBV20-1 and TRBJ1-1; D may be TRBD1 (5 bases). The V and J ends lost 0 bases and 5 bases respectively, with 13 bases between them. This CDR3 has 14 residues. CDR1 is DFQATT and CDR2 is SNEGSKA in the germline V gene (reference sequence). The CDR3 protein is CSARDRPGNTEAFF. CDR3 bases: TGCAGTGCTAGAGATCGTCCAGGGAATACTGAAGCTTTCTTT.

This chain joins TRBV20-1 and TRBJ2-7; D is unresolved. Germline lookup yields CDR1 DFQATT and CDR2 SNEGSKA (reference sequence). The germline V and J ends were trimmed by 4 bases and 1 base, with 8 bases remaining between them. The CDR3 consists of 12 residues. CDR3 DNA sequence: TGCAGTGCTACAGAACGGTCCTACGAGCAGTACTTC. This sequence encodes CSATERSYEQYF.

The chain links TRBV12-3 or TRBV12-4 to TRBJ1-2, with D hard to call. The CDR3 has 15 residues. V was pared by 3 bases and J by 7 bases, with 18 bases between. The CDR3 loop is CASSFRRWLGSGYTF. DNA of the CDR3: TGTGCCAGCAGTTTCCGTCGGTGGTTGGGATCTGGCTACACCTTC.

This clonotype was observed a few times. The chain combines TRBV4-1 with TRBJ2-7; 7 bases fit TRBD1. The CDR3 totals 15 residues. The germline CDR1 and CDR2 sequences are MGHRA and YSYEKL. V was pared by 1 base and J by 4 bases, with 7 bases of the junction left unmatched. In DNA, the CDR3 is TGCGCCAGCAGCCAAGCGGACAGGCGATTATACGAGCAGTACTTC. It is translated as CASSQADRRLYEQYF.